The 19 T cell receptor beta chains below were found in one sample sequenced in a study of chemoradiotherapy in HPV16-positive cancers. Sequencing was performed with immunoSEQ multiplex PCR; in TCRdb, only in-frame clones are kept and a portion is missing. This table holds about 53,000 clones, about nine tenths found once. This material consisted of blood, taken from a patient who underwent chemoradiotherapy. These receptors all come from a human donor with HPV-associated anogenital cancer.

Of note for this clone: Other DNA sequences in the same sample also yield this CDR3. The CDR3 DNA reads TGTGCCAGCAGCTTGGGAGTCCCGGGACTAGCGGGAAAGCGCAATGAGCAGTTCTTC. Protein product: CASSLGVPGLAGKRNEQFF. The rearrangement links TRBV7-6 to TRBJ2-1, with TRBD2 identical over 13 bases. V shed 3 bases, J shed 6 bases, and the junction held 14 bases outside the gene matches. This CDR3 is 19 amino acids long. CDR1 SGHVS and CDR2 FNYEAQ come from the germline V gene.

This clone is judged medium-sized. Here the CDR3 DNA reads TGCGCCAGCAGCTTCGCGGGGGTCGGCGGCTACACCTTC. This encodes CASSFAGVGGYTF. The gene calls are TRBV5-1 and TRBJ1-2; maybe TRBD1 (5 bases). Germline V lookup: CDR1 SGHRS, CDR2 YFSETQ. Trimming shortened V by 2 bases and J by 8 bases, and 13 bases separated the two germline ends. The CDR3 loop spans 13 amino acids.

This clone was detected only once. The V call is TRBV5-1, the J call TRBJ2-7, with TRBD1 matching over 9 bases. Germline V gene sequence: CDR1 SGHRS, CDR2 YFSETQ. The ends lost 6 bases at V and 4 bases at J; junction bases unmatched: 8. The CDR3 extends over 14 amino acids. CDR3 in DNA: TGCGCCAGCAATTCGGGACAGGGTACGTACGAGCAGTACTTC. Protein sequence: CASNSGQGTYEQYF.

The rearrangement links TRBV15 to TRBJ1-3, with D possibly TRBD1 on 5 matching bases. V was clipped by 8 bases and J by 1 base, with 15 bases between them. CDR3 length: 15 amino acids. Looked up from germline, CDR1 is LNHNV and CDR2 is YYDKDF (reference sequence). This chain's CDR3 is CATGMGQSSGNTIYF. CDR3 sequence (DNA): TGTGCCACCGGCATGGGGCAGTCATCTGGAAACACCATATATTTT.

The CDR3 DNA reads as TGTGCCAGCAGCTTAACGCCGGACCGAAAGACCGGGGAGCTGTTTTTT. Translated, it gives CASSLTPDRKTGELFF. This chain links TRBV7-3 with TRBJ2-2; the D is unclear. Germline V gene lookup returns CDR1 SGHTA and CDR2 FQGTGA. With 0 bases removed from V and 5 bases from J, the gap between germline ends came to 13 bases. This CDR3 is 16 amino acids long.

The chain couples TRBV6-5 to TRBJ2-7; D ambiguous. CDR1 and CDR2 (germline): MNHEY, SVGAGI. This CDR3 comprises 14 residues. The V and J ends lost 1 base and 5 bases respectively, with 12 bases between them. The CDR3 region has the DNA TGTGCCAGCAGTTACTTCACAGCTTCCAACGAGCAGTACTTC. It is translated as CASSYFTASNEQYF.

The V and J genes are TRBV4-3 and TRBJ2-7; the match to TRBD2 covers 8 bases. With V trimmed by 0 bases and J by 0 bases, 4 bases remained unmatched. The germline CDR1 and CDR2 sequences are LGHNA and YSLEER. This CDR3 has 16 amino acids. CDR3: CASSQDFGTSSYEQYF. The DNA of the CDR3 is TGCGCCAGCAGCCAAGATTTTGGGACTAGCTCCTACGAGCAGTACTTC.

This clone was counted once. The chain joins TRBV6-1 to TRBJ1-5; D gene ambiguous. Germline loops: CDR1 MNHNS, CDR2 SASEGT. V lost 4 bases to trimming and J lost 3 bases, with 10 bases between them. The CDR3 has 14 residues. CDR3: CASSVRGDNQPQHF. CDR3 sequence (DNA): TGTGCCAGCAGTGTAAGAGGAGACAATCAGCCCCAGCATTTT.

This clone was seen just once. J is TRBJ2-2 and V is TRBV10-1; the D gene is possibly TRBD2 (5 bases). The CDR3 totals 12 residues. The ends were cut back, 9 bases at V and 6 bases at J, with 11 bases in the middle. Germline V CDR1 and CDR2: WNHNN, SYGVQD (reference sequence). This CDR3 reads CASITRAGELFF. The CDR3 nucleotides read TGCGCCAGTATTACTAGAGCCGGGGAGCTGTTTTTT.

The chain links TRBV4-3 to TRBJ2-1, with D perhaps matching TRBD2 (6 bases). Germline V gives CDR1 LGHNA, CDR2 YSLEER. The CDR3 runs 15 residues. The V gene lost 4 bases and the J gene lost 9 bases, with 19 bases spanning the gap. The CDR3 sequence is CASSPSAGSRSEQFF. The CDR3 bases are TGCGCCAGCAGCCCATCCGCCGGGAGCCGAAGTGAGCAGTTCTTC.

The chain joins TRBV7-2 to TRBJ2-3; 10 bases line up with TRBD2. V dropped 6 bases and J dropped 3; count of bases not matched to a gene: 6. The V gene's germline CDR1 is SGHTA and CDR2 FQGNSA. The CDR3 runs to 15 residues. The CDR3 loop reads CASSPLAGVTDTQYF. CDR3 DNA: TGTGCCAGCAGTCCTCTAGCGGGAGTTACAGATACGCAGTATTTT.

The gene calls are TRBV5-1 and TRBJ2-5, with 9 bases lining up with TRBD1. The V and J ends lost 2 bases and 5 bases, in that order; junction bases with no gene match: 1. The germline CDR1 and CDR2 sequences are SGHRS and YFSETQ. The CDR3 has 13 amino acids. The CDR3 region is CASSLGTGETQYF. The CDR3 nucleotides read TGCGCCAGCAGCTTAGGGACAGGGGAGACCCAGTACTTC.

This chain joins TRBV4-2 and TRBJ2-7, with 8 bases that match TRBD2. CDR1 is LGHNA and CDR2 is YNFKEQ in the germline V gene. Trimming took 0 bases from V and 4 from J; bases not matched to a gene: 5. The CDR3 loop spans 15 amino acids. The DNA of the CDR3 is TGTGCCAGCAGCCAAGATCGCTTAGCGGGGTACGAGCAGTACTTC. Translation: CASSQDRLAGYEQYF.

Here the CDR3 reads CAWSGGTGGVGYTF. The CDR3, as DNA: TGTGCCTGGAGTGGCGGGACAGGGGGCGTCGGCTACACCTTC. The gene calls are TRBV30 and TRBJ1-2; 12 nucleotides align to TRBD1. There are 14 residues in the CDR3. The V and J ends lost 1 base and 8 bases, in that order; junction bases with no gene match: 5. The germline CDR1 and CDR2 sequences are GTSNPN and SVGIG (reference sequence). The whole variable domain, filled in from reference TRBV30 and TRBJ1-2, reads SQTIHQWPATLVQPVGSPLSLECTVEGTSNPNLYWYRQAAGRGLQLLFYSVGIGQISSEVPQNLSASRPQDRQFILSSKKLLLSDSGFYLCAWSGGTGGVGYTFGSGTRLTVV.

The chain recombines TRBV6-5 with TRBJ1-2; the D is unclear. V dropped 2 bases and J dropped 6 bases, with 10 bases sitting between them. The germline CDR1 and CDR2 sequences are MNHEY and SVGAGI. The CDR3 loop spans 13 amino acids. For the CDR3, the DNA is TGTGCCAGCAGTTACGATTCAAAGGATGGCTACACCTTC. Translation gives CASSYDSKDGYTF.

V gene TRBV5-4 combines with J gene TRBJ1-6, with TRBD1 identical over 10 bases. Per germline, CDR1 SGHNT and CDR2 YYREEE (reference sequence). The CDR3 consists of 18 residues. The V gene end was trimmed by 4 bases and the J gene end by 2 bases; junction bases not matched to a gene: 9. The CDR3 region has the DNA TGTGCCAGCAGCAGGGACAGGGGAAGGGGAACCTATAATTCACCCCTCCACTTT. It encodes CASSRDRGRGTYNSPLHF.

The chain carries TRBV5-4 and TRBJ2-1; 10 bases fit TRBD1. The CDR3 has 16 residues. Germline V gene sequence: CDR1 SGHNT, CDR2 YYREEE (reference sequence). V shed 1 base and J 1 base; nucleotides not matched to a gene: 2. The CDR3 is CASSLRQGASYNEQFF. DNA of the CDR3: TGTGCCAGCAGCTTGCGACAGGGGGCGTCCTACAATGAGCAGTTCTTC.

CDR3 region: CASSEDTAANYGYTF. The CDR3 DNA reads as TGTGCCAGCAGCGAGGACACGGCCGCTAACTATGGCTACACCTTC. The chain recombines TRBV2 with TRBJ1-2, with D possibly TRBD1 on 5 matching bases. The CDR3 has 15 amino acids. V lost 6 bases to trimming and J lost 0 bases, with 14 bases between them. In germline, CDR1 is SNHLY, CDR2 FYNNEI.

The rearrangement joins TRBV18 to TRBJ2-4; no clear D. This CDR3 spans 15 amino acids. Germline-derived CDR1 and CDR2 are KGHSH and LQKENI. Between the trimmed V and J ends, which lost 1 base and 3 bases, there was a span of 10 bases. The CDR3 DNA reads TGTGCCAGCTCACCACGAATGGCTGACAAAAACATTCAGTACTTC. Residues: CASSPRMADKNIQYF.